There are a few counts of the clone carrying this TCR beta chain. The antigen remains unidentified. Germline lookup yields CDR1 MDHEN and CDR2 SYDVKM. Unmatched junction bases numbered 3, after V lost 2 bases and J lost 3 bases. The CDR3 loop spans 15 amino acids. The record originates from a study of CD8 T cells in ankylosing spondylitis. Each CDR3 protein is one row after TCRdb ran MiXCR on the 5' RACE reads. This table holds hundreds of thousands of distinct CDR3 sequences, roughly 32% found once. Overall study results and limits: Some motif variants were previously reported in reactive arthritis synovial fluid and blood.

Sequenced material: blood, either unsorted or a sorted T cell fraction (not recorded which). The V call is TRBV28, the J call TRBJ2-2, with TRBD2 matching over 7 bases. This TCR was sampled from a male donor with ankylosing spondylitis or in good health (not recorded which). This chain's CDR3 is CASSLRTRDTGELFF. The DNA of the CDR3 is TGTGCCAGCAGTTTACGGACTAGGGACACCGGGGAGCTGTTTTTT.